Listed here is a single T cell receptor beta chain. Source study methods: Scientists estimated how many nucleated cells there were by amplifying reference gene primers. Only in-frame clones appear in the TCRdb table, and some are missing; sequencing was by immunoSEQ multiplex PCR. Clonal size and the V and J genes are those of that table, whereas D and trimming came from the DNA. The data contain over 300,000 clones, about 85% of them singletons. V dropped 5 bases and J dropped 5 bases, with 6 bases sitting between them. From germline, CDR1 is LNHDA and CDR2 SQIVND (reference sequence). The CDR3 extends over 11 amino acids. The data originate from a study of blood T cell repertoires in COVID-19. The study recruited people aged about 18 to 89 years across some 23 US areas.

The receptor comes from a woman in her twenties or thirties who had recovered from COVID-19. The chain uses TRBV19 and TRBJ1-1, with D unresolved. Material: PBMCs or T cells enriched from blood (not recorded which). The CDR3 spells CASSGRTEAFF. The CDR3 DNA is TGTGCCAGTAGTGGGAGGACTGAAGCTTTCTTT. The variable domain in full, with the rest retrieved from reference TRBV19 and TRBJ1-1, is DGGITQSPKYLFRKEGQNVTLSCEQNLNHDAMYWYRQDPGQGLRLIYYSQIVNDFQKGDIAEGYSVSREKKESFPLTVTSAQKNPTAFYLCASSGRTEAFFGQGTRLTVV.